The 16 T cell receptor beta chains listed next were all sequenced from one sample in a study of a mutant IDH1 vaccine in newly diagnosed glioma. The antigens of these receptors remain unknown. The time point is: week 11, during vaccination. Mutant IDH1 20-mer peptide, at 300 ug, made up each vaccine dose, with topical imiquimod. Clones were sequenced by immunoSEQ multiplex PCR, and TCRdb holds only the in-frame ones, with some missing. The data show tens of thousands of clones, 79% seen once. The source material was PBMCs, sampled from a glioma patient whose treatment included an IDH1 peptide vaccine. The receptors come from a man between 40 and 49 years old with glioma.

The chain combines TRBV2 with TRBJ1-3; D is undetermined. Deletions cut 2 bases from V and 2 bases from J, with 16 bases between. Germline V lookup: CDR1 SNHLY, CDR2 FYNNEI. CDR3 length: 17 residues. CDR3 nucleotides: TGTGCCAGCAGTGAACGGACTATACGAAACACTGGAAACACCATATATTTT. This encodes CASSERTIRNTGNTIYF.

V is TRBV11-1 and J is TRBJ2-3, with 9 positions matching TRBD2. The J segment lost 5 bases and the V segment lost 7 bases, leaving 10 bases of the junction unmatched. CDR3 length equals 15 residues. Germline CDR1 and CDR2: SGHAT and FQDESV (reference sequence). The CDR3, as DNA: TGTGCCAGCACCCTGCAGGGACTAGCAGGAGATACGCAGTATTTT. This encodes CASTLQGLAGDTQYF.

Here the CDR3 reads CASSLDPSYEQYV. The CDR3 bases are TGTGCCAGCAGCTTAGATCCCAGCTACGAGCAGTACGTC. The J gene is TRBJ2-7, the V gene TRBV7-9; D unclear. Trimming removed 1 base at V and 3 bases at J, with 7 bases between. CDR3 length: 13 amino acids. The germline V gene has CDR1 SEHNR and CDR2 FQNEAQ (reference sequence).

The chain's CDR3 is CASSNGFRYEQYF. DNA of the CDR3: TGCGCCAGCAGTAACGGGTTCCGCTACGAGCAGTACTTC. This chain connects TRBV10-2 to TRBJ2-7; D is uncertain. This CDR3 is built from 13 residues. Trimming removed 5 bases at V and 3 bases at J, with 11 bases between. The V gene's germline CDR1 is WSHSY and CDR2 SAAADI.

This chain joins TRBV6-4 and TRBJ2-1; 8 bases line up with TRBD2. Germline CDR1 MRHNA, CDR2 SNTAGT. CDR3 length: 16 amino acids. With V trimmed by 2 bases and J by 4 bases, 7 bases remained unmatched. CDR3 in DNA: TGTGCCAGCAGTGACGGGGCGGGAGGCGGGTACAATGAGCAGTTCTTC. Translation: CASSDGAGGGYNEQFF.

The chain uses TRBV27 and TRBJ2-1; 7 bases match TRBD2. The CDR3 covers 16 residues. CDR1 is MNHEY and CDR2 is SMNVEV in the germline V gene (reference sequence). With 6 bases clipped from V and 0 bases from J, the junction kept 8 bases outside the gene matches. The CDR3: CASRELALDSYNEQFF. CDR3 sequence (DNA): TGTGCCAGCAGGGAACTAGCGTTAGACTCCTACAATGAGCAGTTCTTC.

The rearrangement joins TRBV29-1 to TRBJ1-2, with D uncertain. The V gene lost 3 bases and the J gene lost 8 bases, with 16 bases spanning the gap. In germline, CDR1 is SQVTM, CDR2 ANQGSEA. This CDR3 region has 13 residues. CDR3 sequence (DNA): TGCAGCGTTGACCCAGGACTAGGACGGGGCTACACCTTC. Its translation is CSVDPGLGRGYTF.

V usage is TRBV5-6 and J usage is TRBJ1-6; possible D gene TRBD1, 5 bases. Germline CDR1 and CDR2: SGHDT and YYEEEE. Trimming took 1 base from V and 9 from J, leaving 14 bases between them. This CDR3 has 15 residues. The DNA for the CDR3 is TGTGCCAGCAGCTTGAGCGGCAGGGTTGGTTCACCCCTCCACTTT. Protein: CASSLSGRVGSPLHF.

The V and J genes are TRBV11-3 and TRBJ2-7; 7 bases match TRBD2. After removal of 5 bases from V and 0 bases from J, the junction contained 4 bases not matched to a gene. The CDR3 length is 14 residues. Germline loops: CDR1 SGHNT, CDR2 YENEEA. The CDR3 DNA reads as TGTGCCAGCAGCCCTGGGGGGGTCTCCTACGAGCAGTACTTC. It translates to CASSPGGVSYEQYF. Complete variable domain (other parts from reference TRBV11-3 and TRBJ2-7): EAGVVQSPRYKIIEKKQPVAFWCNPISGHNTLYWYLQNLGQGPELLIRYENEEAVDDSQLPKDRFSAERLKGVDSTLKIQPAELGDSAVYLCASSPGGVSYEQYFGPGTRLTVT.

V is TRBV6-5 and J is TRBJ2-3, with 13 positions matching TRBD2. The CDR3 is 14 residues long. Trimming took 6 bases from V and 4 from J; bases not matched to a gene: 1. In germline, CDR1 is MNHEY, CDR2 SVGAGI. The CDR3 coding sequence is TGTGCCAGCAGGACTAGCGGGAGGCCAGATACGCAGTATTTT. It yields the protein CASRTSGRPDTQYF.

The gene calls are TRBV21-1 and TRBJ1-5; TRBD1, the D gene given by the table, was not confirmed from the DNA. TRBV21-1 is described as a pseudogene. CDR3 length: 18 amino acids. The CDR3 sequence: CASSNPGQGAVGNQPQHF. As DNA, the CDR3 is TGTGCCAGCAGCAATCCGGGACAGGGGGCCGTGGGCAATCAGCCCCAGCATTTT.

The CDR3 coding sequence is TGTGCCAGCAGCTCACCCTGGCCCGCGAACACCGGGGAGCTGTTTTTT. As protein: CASSSPWPANTGELFF. The gene calls are TRBV7-9 and TRBJ2-2; D remains ambiguous. The V gene lost 4 bases and the J gene lost 0 bases, with 12 bases spanning the gap. The CDR3 contains 16 residues. The V gene's germline CDR1 is SEHNR and CDR2 FQNEAQ (reference sequence).

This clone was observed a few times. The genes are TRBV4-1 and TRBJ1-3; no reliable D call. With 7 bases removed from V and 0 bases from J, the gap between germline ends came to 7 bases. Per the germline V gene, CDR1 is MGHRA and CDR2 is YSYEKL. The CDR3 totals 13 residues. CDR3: CASKPDSGNTIYF. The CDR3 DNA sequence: TGCGCCAGCAAACCCGACTCTGGAAACACCATATATTTT.

The CDR3 DNA reads TGTGCCACCGAGGACAGGGTGCACAATGAGCAGTTCTTC. This sequence encodes CATEDRVHNEQFF. This chain uses TRBV6-5 with TRBJ2-1; 8 positions agree with TRBD1. Germline values: CDR1 MNHEY, CDR2 SVGAGI. V was clipped by 10 bases and J by 5 bases; unmatched bases: 7. This CDR3 contains 13 residues.

CDR3 protein: CASSPRTSGIGEQYF. CDR3 nucleotides: TGTGCCAGCAGCCCTAGGACTAGCGGGATAGGCGAGCAGTACTTC. The chain carries TRBV9 and TRBJ2-7; the match to TRBD2 covers 12 bases. Germline trimming cut 4 bases from V and 6 bases from J; bases unmatched to any gene: 8. Germline lookup yields CDR1 SGDLS and CDR2 YYNGEE. This CDR3 has 15 amino acids.

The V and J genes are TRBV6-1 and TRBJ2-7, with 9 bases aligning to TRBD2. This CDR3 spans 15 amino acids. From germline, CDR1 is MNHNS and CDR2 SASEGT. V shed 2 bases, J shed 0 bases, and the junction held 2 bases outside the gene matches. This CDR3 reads CASSETGLASYEQYF. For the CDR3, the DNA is TGTGCCAGCAGTGAAACGGGACTAGCCTCCTACGAGCAGTACTTC.